One sample yielded the 25 T cell receptor beta chains listed below, sequenced in a study of T cells in Graves' hyperthyroidism and ophthalmopathy. RNA transcripts were the template for amplifying TCR beta CDR3 regions. In the first-round RT-PCR of the TCR CDR3, the HTBI primer set was used. Each CDR3 protein is one row after TCRdb ran MiXCR on the multiplex PCR reads. The table has 300,000 to 450,000 distinct CDR3 sequences, approximately 15% seen once. Material: blood. The receptors derive from a woman aged 55 to 70 with Graves' hyperthyroidism.

The sample holds many counts of this clonotype. J is TRBJ1-1 and V is TRBV28; D is possibly TRBD1 (5 bases). This CDR3 is built from 12 residues. V was cut by 7 bases and J by 3 bases, with 9 bases left in between. Germline CDR1 reads MDHEN; CDR2 reads SYDVKM. The CDR3 loop is CASTGGDTEAFF. The CDR3 DNA reads TGTGCCAGCACGGGGGGAGACACTGAAGCTTTCTTT.

In this sample, this clonotype turned up many times. This chain uses TRBV19 with TRBJ2-1; D may be TRBD1 (7 bases). The CDR3 spans 16 residues. Per the germline V gene, CDR1 is LNHDA and CDR2 is SQIVND (reference sequence). Trimming took off 4 bases at V and 6 bases at J, with 19 bases between the two ends. CDR3 sequence: CASSSNRQGGINEQFF. As DNA, the CDR3 is TGTGCCAGTAGTAGCAATAGACAGGGAGGTATCAATGAGCAGTTCTTC.

There are many counts of this clonotype. V usage is TRBV12-3 or TRBV12-4 and J usage is TRBJ2-7, with D possibly matching TRBD1 (6 bases). The CDR3 is made up of 14 amino acids. The V end lost 5 bases, the J end lost 4 bases, and 15 bases lay between the germline ends. CDR3: CASSLDQGGYEQYF. The CDR3 coding sequence is TGTGCCAGCAGTCTTGACCAAGGGGGTTACGAGCAGTACTTC.

As concerns this clonotype: A much larger clone is a single base away; this may be a read error. The chain links TRBV3-1 to TRBJ2-7, with D possibly being TRBD2 (7 bases). V was clipped by 4 bases and J by 5 bases, with 15 bases between them. Germline values: CDR1 LGHDT, CDR2 YNNKEL (reference sequence). This CDR3 region has 14 residues. The CDR3 spells CASSLRGGDHEQYF. DNA of the CDR3: TGTGCCAGCAGCCTAAGGGGGGGAGATCACGAGCAGTACTTC.

This clonotype was picked up many times. The CDR3 reads CASSYDRDMGYEQYF. CDR3 bases: TGTGCCAGCAGTTACGACCGGGACATGGGCTACGAGCAGTACTTC. The chain recombines TRBV6-6 with TRBJ2-7, with a weak D call TRBD1 (6 bases). The V gene's germline CDR1 is MNHNY and CDR2 SVGAGI (reference sequence). V lost 2 bases, J lost 3 bases, and 14 bases lay in between. This CDR3 spans 15 amino acids.

This chain uses TRBV5-1 with TRBJ2-3; D remains unclear. The CDR3 consists of 14 residues. Trimming shortened V by 5 bases and J by 2 bases, and 12 bases separated the two germline ends. The germline V gene encodes CDR1 SGHRS and CDR2 YFSETQ. The CDR3 spells CASSADGNTDTQYF. DNA of the CDR3: TGCGCCAGCAGTGCGGATGGAAACACAGATACGCAGTATTTT.

This clonotype was seen a few times. The chain employs TRBV6-5 and TRBJ2-7; 10 nucleotides agree with TRBD2. This CDR3 is built from 16 residues. Germline assignment: CDR1 MNHEY and CDR2 SVGAGI. The J segment lost 0 bases and the V segment lost 2 bases, leaving 4 bases of the junction unmatched. The chain's CDR3 is CASSYRTSGNSYEQYF. The CDR3 bases are TGTGCCAGCAGTTACCGAACTAGCGGGAACTCCTACGAGCAGTACTTC.

Concerning this clonotype itself: A much larger clonotype is one base distant, so this may be a read error. The gene calls are TRBV7-9 and TRBJ2-5, with a weak D call TRBD2 (5 bases). Germline CDR1 SEHNR, CDR2 FQNEAQ (reference sequence). The CDR3 spans 13 residues. CDR3 bases: TGTGCCAGCAGAAAAGGAGCGGAAGAGATCCAGTACTTC. Protein sequence: CASRKGAEEIQYF. The whole variable domain, remainder taken from reference TRBV7-9 and TRBJ2-5, is DTGVSQNPRHKITKRGQNVTFRCDPISEHNRLYWYRQTLGQGPEFLTYFQNEAQLEKSRLLSDRFSAERPKGSFSTLEIQRTEQGDSAMYLCASRKGAEEIQYFGPGTRLLVL.

In this sample, this clonotype turned up many times. This chain joins TRBV6-5 and TRBJ1-2, with D tentatively TRBD1 (6 bases). The length of the CDR3 is 18 residues. Trimming cost V 0 bases and J 6 bases, with 23 bases left between them. Germline CDR1 MNHEY, CDR2 SVGAGI. Here the CDR3 reads CASSYSSRGAASTDGYTF. The CDR3 coding sequence is TGTGCCAGCAGTTACTCGTCCCGGGGGGCCGCCTCGACCGATGGCTACACCTTC.

This clonotype has a handful of counts. This may be a read error: a much more frequent sequence differs by one nucleotide. The chain is built from TRBV5-5 and TRBJ1-1; a weak D match, TRBD1 (5 bases). Germline V gives CDR1 SGHKS, CDR2 YYEKEE (reference sequence). V shed 1 base and J shed 5 bases, with 18 bases lying between them. The CDR3 has 16 amino acids. CDR3 loop: CASSLISRGWGTEAFF. CDR3 coding DNA: TGTGCCAGCAGCTTGATATCTAGGGGCTGGGGTACTGAAGCTTTCTTT.

The gene calls are TRBV9 and TRBJ1-1; D is undetermined. Trimming took 3 bases from V and 7 from J, leaving 7 bases between them. The germline gives CDR1 SGDLS, CDR2 YYNGEE. CDR3 length: 11 amino acids. Here the CDR3 reads CASSAGFEAFF. The CDR3 region has the DNA TGTGCCAGCAGCGCCGGGTTTGAAGCTTTCTTT.

This clonotype was recorded only once. A clone one base away is much larger, so this may be a read error. V and J are TRBV18 and TRBJ2-3, with 9 bases matching TRBD2. Germline CDR1 reads KGHSH; CDR2 reads LQKENI. CDR3 length equals 18 residues. The CDR3 spells CAGSPGLLAGFETDTQYF. For the CDR3, the DNA is TGTGCCGGCTCACCAGGTCTCCTAGCGGGATTCGAAACAGATACGCAGTATTTT. Together with reference TRBV18 and TRBJ2-3, the CDR3 gives the full variable domain: NAGVMQNPRHLVRRRGQEARLRCSPMKGHSHVYWYRQLPEEGLKFMVYLQKENIIDESGMPKERFSAEFPKEGPSILRIQQVVRGDSAAYFCAGSPGLLAGFETDTQYFGPGTRLTVL.

This clonotype was detected many times. The rearrangement links TRBV6-6 to TRBJ2-1; 10 bases are shared with TRBD2. The CDR3 totals 16 residues. Germline assignment: CDR1 MNHNY and CDR2 SVGAGI (reference sequence). After removal of 0 bases from V and 3 bases from J, the junction contained 2 bases not matched to a gene. The CDR3 loop reads CASSYSGTSVYNEQFF. As DNA, the CDR3 is TGTGCCAGCAGTTACTCCGGGACTAGCGTCTACAATGAGCAGTTCTTC.

This clonotype was seen once. The CDR3 loop is CASSFWGQGALTDTQYF. CDR3 DNA: TGTGCCAGCAGTTTTTGGGGACAGGGGGCCCTCACAGATACGCAGTATTTT. The chain carries TRBV27 and TRBJ2-3; TRBD1 matches 12 bases. With V trimmed by 3 bases and J by 2 bases, 6 bases remained unmatched. Germline-derived CDR1 and CDR2 are MNHEY and SMNVEV (reference sequence). This CDR3 region has 17 residues.

The chain uses TRBV3-1 and TRBJ2-1; the D gene is possibly TRBD2 (6 bases). The CDR3 is 13 amino acids. Germline V gene data show CDR1 as LGHDT and CDR2 as YNNKEL (reference sequence). Deletions cut 1 base from V and 12 bases from J, with 13 bases between. CDR3 nucleotide sequence: TGTGCCAGCAGCCAAGTTGTAGGGACTCGGCAGTTCTTC. Its translation is CASSQVVGTRQFF.

In this sample, this clonotype turned up many times. V usage is TRBV3-1 and J usage is TRBJ2-7; 7 bases match TRBD2. This CDR3 is 13 amino acids long. Germline V gene sequence: CDR1 LGHDT, CDR2 YNNKEL (reference sequence). J was trimmed by 3 bases and V by 2 bases; bases with no gene match: 1. The CDR3 region has the DNA TGTGCCAGCAGCCAAAGGGACTACTACGAGCAGTACTTC. It codes for CASSQRDYYEQYF.

At least ten counts were recorded for this clonotype. CDR3 bases: TGTGCCAGCAGGCCCGGCGGGGGAGACGGGCAAGAGACCCAGTACTTC. Translation: CASRPGGGDGQETQYF. V gene TRBV11-2 combines with J gene TRBJ2-5; TRBD2 matches 7 bases. V dropped 6 bases and J dropped 2; count of bases not matched to a gene: 12. The germline CDR1 and CDR2 sequences are SGHAT and FQNNGV. The CDR3 runs to 16 residues.

This clonotype was counted only a few times. This clone may be a read error of a much larger clone one base away. This chain's CDR3 is CAGSFPYEQYF. The CDR3 region has the DNA TGTGCCGGCAGCTTCCCCTACGAGCAGTACTTC. This rearrangement joins TRBV7-8 to TRBJ2-7; the D is unclear. The germline CDR1 and CDR2 sequences are SGHVS and FQNEAQ. CDR3 length: 11 amino acids. The full variable domain, in which reference TRBV7-8 and TRBJ2-7 provide the parts outside the CDR3, is GAGVSQSPRYKVAKRGQDVALRCDPISGHVSLFWYQQALGQGPEFLTYFQNEAQLDKSGLPSDRFFAERPEGSVSTLKIQRTQQEDSAVYLCAGSFPYEQYFGPGTRLTVT.

This clonotype showed up many times. The gene calls are TRBV9 and TRBJ2-5; 8 bases are shared with TRBD2. The J segment lost 5 bases and the V segment lost 0 bases, leaving 9 bases of the junction unmatched. This CDR3 has 16 amino acids. Germline CDR1 is SGDLS and CDR2 is YYNGEE. CDR3 sequence reads: CASSVDDGRAGETQYF. CDR3 nucleotide sequence: TGTGCCAGCAGCGTAGACGACGGGAGGGCCGGGGAGACCCAGTACTTC.

Points on this clonotype: This could be a read error, since a much larger clone is one nucleotide away. The V and J genes are TRBV2 and TRBJ2-2, with a tentative D call TRBD1 (5 bases). CDR1 and CDR2 (germline): SNHLY, FYNNEI. The CDR3 is 13 residues long. The CDR3 region has the DNA TGTGCCGGCAGGGCGGAAGGGCTCGGGGAGCTGTTTTTT. This codes for CAGRAEGLGELFF.

Regarding this clonotype: Possible read error: a much larger clone is one base away. The CDR3 DNA sequence: TGTGCCAGCAGGGAGGACAGTTCTAACACTGAAGCTCTCTTT. It codes for CASREDSSNTEALF. The J gene is TRBJ1-1, the V gene TRBV2; perhaps TRBD1 as D (6 bases). The CDR3 has 14 residues. Germline-derived CDR1 and CDR2 are SNHLY and FYNNEI.

This clonotype was seen at least ten times. The V gene is TRBV6-1, the J gene TRBJ2-7; possibly TRBD1 or TRBD2 for D (6 bases each). This CDR3 has 14 amino acids. The germline V gene has CDR1 MNHNS and CDR2 SASEGT. V was trimmed by 8 bases and J by 0 bases, leaving 14 bases between them. The CDR3: CASLKGGISYEQYF. Written as DNA, the CDR3 is TGTGCCAGCTTAAAGGGGGGAATCTCCTACGAGCAGTACTTC.

In its sample, this clonotype was seen a few times. The chain employs TRBV6-1 and TRBJ1-4; TRBD1 aligns across 7 bases. The CDR3 is 14 amino acids. Germline V gene sequence: CDR1 MNHNS, CDR2 SASEGT. The V and J ends lost 5 bases and 6 bases, in that order; junction bases with no gene match: 6. CDR3 amino acids: CASSRQGGYEKLFF. The CDR3 DNA reads TGTGCCAGCAGTCGTCAGGGGGGTTATGAAAAACTGTTTTTT.

The gene calls are TRBV30 and TRBJ1-1, with 9 bases lining up with TRBD1. The trim removed 5 bases at V and 11 bases at J, leaving 6 bases unmatched. This CDR3 region has 11 residues. Germline V gene sequence: CDR1 GTSNPN, CDR2 SVGIG (reference sequence). CDR3 loop: CAWAGTGMAFF. CDR3 nucleotide sequence: TGTGCCTGGGCCGGGACAGGGATGGCTTTCTTT.

This clonotype has ten or more counts. J is TRBJ2-7 and V is TRBV5-6; 12 bases agree with TRBD1. The CDR3 totals 15 residues. CDR1 is SGHDT and CDR2 is YYEEEE in the germline V gene. The trim removed 2 bases at V and 6 bases at J, leaving 6 bases unmatched. CDR3 region: CASSFGTGGIFEQYF. For the CDR3, the DNA is TGTGCCAGCAGCTTTGGGACAGGGGGCATCTTCGAGCAGTACTTC.